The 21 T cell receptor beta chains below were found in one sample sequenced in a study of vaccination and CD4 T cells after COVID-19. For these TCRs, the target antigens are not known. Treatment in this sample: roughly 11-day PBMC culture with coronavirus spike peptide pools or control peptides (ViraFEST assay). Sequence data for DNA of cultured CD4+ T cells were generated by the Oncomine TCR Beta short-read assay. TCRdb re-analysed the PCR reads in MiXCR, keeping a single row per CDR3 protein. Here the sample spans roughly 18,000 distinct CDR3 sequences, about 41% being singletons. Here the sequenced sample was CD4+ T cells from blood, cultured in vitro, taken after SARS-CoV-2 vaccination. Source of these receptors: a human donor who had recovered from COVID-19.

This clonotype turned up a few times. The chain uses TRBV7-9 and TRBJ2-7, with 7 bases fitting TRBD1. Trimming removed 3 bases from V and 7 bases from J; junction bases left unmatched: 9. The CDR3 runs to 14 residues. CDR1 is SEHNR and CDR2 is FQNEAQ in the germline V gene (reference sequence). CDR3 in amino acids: CASSFPFRGKEQYF. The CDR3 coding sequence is TGTGCCAGCAGCTTCCCATTCAGGGGGAAGGAGCAGTACTTC.

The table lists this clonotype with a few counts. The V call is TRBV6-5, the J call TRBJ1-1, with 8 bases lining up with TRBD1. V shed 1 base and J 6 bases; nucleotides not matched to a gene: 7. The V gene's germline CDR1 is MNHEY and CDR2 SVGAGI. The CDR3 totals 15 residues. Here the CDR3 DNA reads TGTGCCAGCAGTTACTTTTCCACAGGGGGTTCTGAAGCTTTCTTT. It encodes CASSYFSTGGSEAFF.

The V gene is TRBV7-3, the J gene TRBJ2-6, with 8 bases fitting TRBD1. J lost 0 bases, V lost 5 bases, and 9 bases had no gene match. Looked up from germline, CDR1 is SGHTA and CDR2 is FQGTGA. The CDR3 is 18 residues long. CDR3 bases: TGTGCCAGCAGCCTCGCAGGGGGCCCAGGCTCTGGGGCCAACGTCCTGACTTTC. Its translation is CASSLAGGPGSGANVLTF.

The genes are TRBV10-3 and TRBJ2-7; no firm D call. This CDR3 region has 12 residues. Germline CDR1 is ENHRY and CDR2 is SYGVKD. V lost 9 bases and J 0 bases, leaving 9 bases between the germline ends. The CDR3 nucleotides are TGTGCCATTGAGGACGTCTCCTACGAGCAGTACTTC. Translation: CAIEDVSYEQYF.

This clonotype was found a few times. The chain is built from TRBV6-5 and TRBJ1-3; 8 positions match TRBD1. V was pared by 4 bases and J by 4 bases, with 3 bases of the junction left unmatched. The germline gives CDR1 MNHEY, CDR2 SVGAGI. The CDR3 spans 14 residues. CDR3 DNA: TGTGCCAGCAGTTCAGGGGGCGAAGGAAACACCATATATTTT. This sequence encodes CASSSGGEGNTIYF.

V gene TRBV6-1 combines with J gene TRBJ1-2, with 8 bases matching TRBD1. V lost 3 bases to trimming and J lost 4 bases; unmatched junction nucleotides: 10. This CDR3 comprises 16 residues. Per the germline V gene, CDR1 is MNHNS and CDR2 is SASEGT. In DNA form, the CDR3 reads TGTGCCAGCAGTGAGACGACAGGGGTGCAGGGCTATGGCTACACCTTC. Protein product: CASSETTGVQGYGYTF.

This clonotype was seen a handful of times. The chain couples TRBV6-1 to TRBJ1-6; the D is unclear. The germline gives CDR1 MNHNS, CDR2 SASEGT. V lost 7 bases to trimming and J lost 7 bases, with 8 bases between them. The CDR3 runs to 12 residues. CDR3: CASKEANSPLHF. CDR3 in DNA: TGTGCCAGCAAGGAGGCGAATTCACCCCTCCACTTT.

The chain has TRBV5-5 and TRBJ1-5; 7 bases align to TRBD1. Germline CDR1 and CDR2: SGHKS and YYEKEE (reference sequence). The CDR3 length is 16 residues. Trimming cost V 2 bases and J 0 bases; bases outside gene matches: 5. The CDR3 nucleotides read TGTGCCAGCAGCTTAACAGGGGCTAATAGCAATCAGCCCCAGCATTTT. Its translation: CASSLTGANSNQPQHF.

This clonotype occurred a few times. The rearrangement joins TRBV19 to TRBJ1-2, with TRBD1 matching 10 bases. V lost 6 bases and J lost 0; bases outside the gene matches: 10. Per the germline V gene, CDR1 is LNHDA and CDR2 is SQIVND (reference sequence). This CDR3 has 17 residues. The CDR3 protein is CASRMMTGGLSNYGYTF. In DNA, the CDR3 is TGTGCCAGTAGAATGATGACAGGGGGCTTATCTAACTATGGCTACACCTTC.

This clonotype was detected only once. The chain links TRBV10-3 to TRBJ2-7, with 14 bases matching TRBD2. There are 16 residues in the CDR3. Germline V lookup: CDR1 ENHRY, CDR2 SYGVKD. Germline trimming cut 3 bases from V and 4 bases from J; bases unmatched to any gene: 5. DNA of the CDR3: TGTGCCATCAGTGACCCGGGACTAGCGGGAGCGTACGAGCAGTACTTC. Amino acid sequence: CAISDPGLAGAYEQYF.

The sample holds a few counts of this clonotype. The CDR3: CASRSAGRSNQPQHF. CDR3 bases: TGTGCCAGCAGGTCCGCTGGAAGAAGCAATCAGCCCCAGCATTTT. J is TRBJ1-5 and V is TRBV27; no reliable D call. The germline V and J ends were trimmed by 6 bases and 1 base, with 13 bases remaining between them. CDR3 length: 15 residues. The germline gives CDR1 MNHEY, CDR2 SMNVEV (reference sequence).

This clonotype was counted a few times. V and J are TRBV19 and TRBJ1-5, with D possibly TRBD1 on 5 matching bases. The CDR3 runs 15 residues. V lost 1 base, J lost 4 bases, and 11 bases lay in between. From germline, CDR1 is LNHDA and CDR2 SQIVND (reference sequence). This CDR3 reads CASSIVKGPNQPQHF. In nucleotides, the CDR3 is TGTGCCAGTAGTATAGTGAAGGGGCCTAATCAGCCCCAGCATTTT. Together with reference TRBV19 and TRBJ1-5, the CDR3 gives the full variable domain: DGGITQSPKYLFRKEGQNVTLSCEQNLNHDAMYWYRQDPGQGLRLIYYSQIVNDFQKGDIAEGYSVSREKKESFPLTVTSAQKNPTAFYLCASSIVKGPNQPQHFGDGTRLSIL.

The CDR3 nucleotides read TGTGCCAGCACAGACGGTATCGGGCAGCCCCAGCATTTT. Translated: CASTDGIGQPQHF. The rearrangement joins TRBV5-4 to TRBJ1-5; D call uncertain. The germline gives CDR1 SGHNT, CDR2 YYREEE (reference sequence). The ends were cut back, 6 bases at V and 7 bases at J, with 14 bases in the middle. The length of the CDR3 is 13 residues.

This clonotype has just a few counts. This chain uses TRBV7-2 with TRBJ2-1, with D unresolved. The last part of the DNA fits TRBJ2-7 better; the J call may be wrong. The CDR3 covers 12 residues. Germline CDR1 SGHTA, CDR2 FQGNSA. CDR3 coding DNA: TGTGCCAGCAGCGACGAGAACTACGAGCAGTACTTC. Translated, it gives CASSDENYEQYF.

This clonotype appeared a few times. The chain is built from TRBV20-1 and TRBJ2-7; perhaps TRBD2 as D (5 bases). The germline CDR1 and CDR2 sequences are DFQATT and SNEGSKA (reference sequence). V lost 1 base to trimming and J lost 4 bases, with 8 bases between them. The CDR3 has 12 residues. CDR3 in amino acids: CSARVGVYEQYF. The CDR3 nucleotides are TGCAGTGCTAGAGTCGGGGTTTACGAGCAGTACTTC.

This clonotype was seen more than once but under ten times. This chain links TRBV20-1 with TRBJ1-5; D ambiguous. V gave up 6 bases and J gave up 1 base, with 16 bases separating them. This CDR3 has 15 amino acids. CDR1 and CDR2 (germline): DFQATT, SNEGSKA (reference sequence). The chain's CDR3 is CSAIASLDSNQPQHF. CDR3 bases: TGCAGTGCGATTGCCTCCCTAGACAGCAATCAGCCCCAGCATTTT.

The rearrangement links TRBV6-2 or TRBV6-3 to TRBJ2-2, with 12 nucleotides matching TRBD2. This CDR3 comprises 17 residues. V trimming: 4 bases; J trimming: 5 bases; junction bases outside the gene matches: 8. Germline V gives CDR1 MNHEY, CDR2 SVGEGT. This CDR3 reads CASSWLAGGQWTGELFF. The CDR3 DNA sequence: TGTGCCAGCAGTTGGCTAGCGGGGGGGCAGTGGACCGGGGAGCTGTTTTTT.

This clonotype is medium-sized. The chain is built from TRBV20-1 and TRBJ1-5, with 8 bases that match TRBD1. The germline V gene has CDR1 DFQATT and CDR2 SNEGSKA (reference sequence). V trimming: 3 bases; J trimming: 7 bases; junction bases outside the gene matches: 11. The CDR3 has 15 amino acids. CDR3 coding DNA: TGCAGTGCTAGGTCGGACAGGGAAAGGGGGCAGCCCCAGCATTTT. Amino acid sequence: CSARSDRERGQPQHF.

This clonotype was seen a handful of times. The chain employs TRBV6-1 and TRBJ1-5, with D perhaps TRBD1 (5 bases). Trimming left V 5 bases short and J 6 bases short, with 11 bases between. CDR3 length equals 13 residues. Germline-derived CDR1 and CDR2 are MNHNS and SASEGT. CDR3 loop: CASSRGTSQPQHF. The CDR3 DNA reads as TGTGCCAGCAGTCGGGGGACTTCTCAGCCCCAGCATTTT.

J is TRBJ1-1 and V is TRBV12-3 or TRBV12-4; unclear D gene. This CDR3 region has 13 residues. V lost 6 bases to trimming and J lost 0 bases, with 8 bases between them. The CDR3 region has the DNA TGTGCCAGCAGCCTTCTCCTGAACACTGAAGCTTTCTTT. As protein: CASSLLLNTEAFF.

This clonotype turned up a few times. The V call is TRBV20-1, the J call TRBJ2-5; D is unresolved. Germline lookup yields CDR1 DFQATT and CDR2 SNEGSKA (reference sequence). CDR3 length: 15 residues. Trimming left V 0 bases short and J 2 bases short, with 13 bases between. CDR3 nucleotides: TGCAGTGCTAGAGAAAGGCTTACTAATCAAGAGACCCAGTACTTC. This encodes CSARERLTNQETQYF.